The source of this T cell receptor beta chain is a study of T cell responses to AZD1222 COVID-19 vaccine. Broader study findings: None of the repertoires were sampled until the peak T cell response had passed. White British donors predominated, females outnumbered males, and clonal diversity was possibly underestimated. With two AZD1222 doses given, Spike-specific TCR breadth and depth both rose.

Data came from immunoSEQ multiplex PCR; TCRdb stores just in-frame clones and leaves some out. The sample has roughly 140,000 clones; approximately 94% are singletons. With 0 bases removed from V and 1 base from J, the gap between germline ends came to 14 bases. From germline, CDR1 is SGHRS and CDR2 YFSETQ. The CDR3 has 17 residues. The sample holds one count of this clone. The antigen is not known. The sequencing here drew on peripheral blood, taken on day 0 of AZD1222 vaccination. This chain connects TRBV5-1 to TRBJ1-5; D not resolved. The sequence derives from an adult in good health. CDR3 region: CASSLGGLLGSNQPQHF. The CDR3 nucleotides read TGCGCCAGCAGCTTGGGAGGGCTATTGGGGAGCAATCAGCCCCAGCATTTT.